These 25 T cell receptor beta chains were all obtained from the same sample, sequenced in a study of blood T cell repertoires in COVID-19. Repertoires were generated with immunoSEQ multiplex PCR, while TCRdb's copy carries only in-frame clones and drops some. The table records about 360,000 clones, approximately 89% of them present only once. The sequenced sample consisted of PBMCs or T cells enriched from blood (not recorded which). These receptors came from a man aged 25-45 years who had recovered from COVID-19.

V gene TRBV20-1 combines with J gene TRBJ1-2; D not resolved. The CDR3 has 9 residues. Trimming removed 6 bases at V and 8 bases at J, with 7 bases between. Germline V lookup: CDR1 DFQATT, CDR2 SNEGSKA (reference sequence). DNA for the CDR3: TGCAGTGCCAAGGAGGGCTACACCTTC. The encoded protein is CSAKEGYTF.

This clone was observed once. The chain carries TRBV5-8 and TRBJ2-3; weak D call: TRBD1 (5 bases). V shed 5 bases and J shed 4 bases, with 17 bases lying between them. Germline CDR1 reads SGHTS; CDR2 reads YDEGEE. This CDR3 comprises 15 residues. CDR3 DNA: TGTGCCAGCAGTCCTGACCCAGGGCGTTCAGATACGCAGTATTTT. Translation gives CASSPDPGRSDTQYF. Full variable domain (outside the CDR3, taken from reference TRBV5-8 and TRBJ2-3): EAGVTQSPTHLIKTRGQQATLRCSPISGHTSVYWYQQALGLGLQFLLWYDEGEERNRGNFPPRFSGRQFPNYSSELNVNALELEDSALYLCASSPDPGRSDTQYFGPGTRLTVL.

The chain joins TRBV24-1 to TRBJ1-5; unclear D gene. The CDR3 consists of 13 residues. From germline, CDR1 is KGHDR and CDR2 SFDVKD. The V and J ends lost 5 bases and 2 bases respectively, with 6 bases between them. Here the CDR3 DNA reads TGTGCCACCAGTGGAGGGCGCAATCAGCCCCAGCATTTT. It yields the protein CATSGGRNQPQHF.

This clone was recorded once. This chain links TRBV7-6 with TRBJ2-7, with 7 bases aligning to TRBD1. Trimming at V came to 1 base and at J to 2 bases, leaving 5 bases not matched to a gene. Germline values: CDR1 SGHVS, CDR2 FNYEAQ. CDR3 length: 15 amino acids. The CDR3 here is CASSLGQGQAYEQYF. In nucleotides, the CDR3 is TGTGCCAGCAGCTTAGGACAGGGTCAAGCCTACGAGCAGTACTTC.

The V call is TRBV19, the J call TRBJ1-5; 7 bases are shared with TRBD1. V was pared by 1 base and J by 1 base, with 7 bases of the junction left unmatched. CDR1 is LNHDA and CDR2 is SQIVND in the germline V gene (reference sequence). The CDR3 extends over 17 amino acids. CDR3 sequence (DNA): TGTGCCAGTAGTATAGGCCCGGGGACAGTAAGCAATCAGCCCCAGCATTTT. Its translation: CASSIGPGTVSNQPQHF.

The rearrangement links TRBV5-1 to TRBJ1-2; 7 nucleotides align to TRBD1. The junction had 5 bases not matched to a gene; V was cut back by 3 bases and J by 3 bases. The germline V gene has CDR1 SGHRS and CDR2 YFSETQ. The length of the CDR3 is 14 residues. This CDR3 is CASSSGQGDYGYTF. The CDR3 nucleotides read TGCGCCAGCAGCTCGGGGCAGGGGGACTATGGCTACACCTTC.

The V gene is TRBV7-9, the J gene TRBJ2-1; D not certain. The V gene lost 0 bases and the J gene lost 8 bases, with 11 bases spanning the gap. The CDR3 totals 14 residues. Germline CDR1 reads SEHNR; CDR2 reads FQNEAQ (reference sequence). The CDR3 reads CASSLALESHEQFF. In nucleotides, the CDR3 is TGTGCCAGCAGCTTAGCGCTAGAATCGCATGAGCAGTTCTTC.

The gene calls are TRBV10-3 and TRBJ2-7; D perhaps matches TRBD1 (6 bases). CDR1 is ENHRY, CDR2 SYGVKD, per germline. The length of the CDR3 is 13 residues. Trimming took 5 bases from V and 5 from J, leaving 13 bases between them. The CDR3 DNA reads TGTGCCATCAGTCCACAGGGTTCCCACGAGCAGTACTTC. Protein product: CAISPQGSHEQYF.

The CDR3 DNA reads TGTGCCAGCAGTGAAAGCGGAACAGGGAGCAATCAGCCCCAGCATTTT. This encodes CASSESGTGSNQPQHF. The rearrangement uses TRBV25-1 and TRBJ1-5, with D perhaps TRBD1 (6 bases). Germline CDR1 is MGHDK and CDR2 is SYGVNS. The CDR3 has 16 residues. V was cut by 2 bases and J by 1 base, with 12 bases left in between.

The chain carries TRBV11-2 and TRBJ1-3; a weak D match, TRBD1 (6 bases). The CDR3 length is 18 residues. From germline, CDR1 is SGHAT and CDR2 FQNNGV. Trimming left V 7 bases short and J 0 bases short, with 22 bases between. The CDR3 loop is CASTSKGGRFASGNTIYF. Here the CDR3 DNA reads TGTGCCAGCACCTCTAAAGGGGGACGGTTCGCCTCTGGAAACACCATATATTTT.

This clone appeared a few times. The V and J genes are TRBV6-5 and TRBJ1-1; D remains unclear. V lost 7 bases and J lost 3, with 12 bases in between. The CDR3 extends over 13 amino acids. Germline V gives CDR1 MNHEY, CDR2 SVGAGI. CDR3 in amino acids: CASTVTSYTEAFF. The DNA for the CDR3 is TGTGCCAGCACAGTGACTTCCTACACTGAAGCTTTCTTT.

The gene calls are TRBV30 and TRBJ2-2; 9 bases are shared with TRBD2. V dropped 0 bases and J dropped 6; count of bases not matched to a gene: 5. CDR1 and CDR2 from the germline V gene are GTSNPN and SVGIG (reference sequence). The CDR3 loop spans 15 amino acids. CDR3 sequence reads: CAWSVGGGDAGELFF. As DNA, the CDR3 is TGTGCCTGGAGTGTAGGCGGGGGGGATGCCGGGGAGCTGTTTTTT.

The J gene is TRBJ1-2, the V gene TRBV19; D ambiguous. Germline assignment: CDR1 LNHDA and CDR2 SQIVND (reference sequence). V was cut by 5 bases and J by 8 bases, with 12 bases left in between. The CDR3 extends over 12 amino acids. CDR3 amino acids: CASSLRGSGYTF. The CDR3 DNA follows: TGTGCCAGTAGTCTCCGGGGTTCGGGCTACACCTTC.

This chain's CDR3 is CASSRPGQENYGYTF. The CDR3 DNA reads as TGTGCCAGCAGCCGACCGGGACAGGAAAACTATGGCTACACCTTC. This sequence joins TRBV3-1 (or the pseudogene TRBV3-2) and TRBJ1-2, with 8 bases that match TRBD1. Germline V lookup: CDR1 LGHDT, CDR2 YNNKEL (reference sequence). V was clipped by 4 bases and J by 2 bases; unmatched bases: 6. The CDR3 length is 15 residues.

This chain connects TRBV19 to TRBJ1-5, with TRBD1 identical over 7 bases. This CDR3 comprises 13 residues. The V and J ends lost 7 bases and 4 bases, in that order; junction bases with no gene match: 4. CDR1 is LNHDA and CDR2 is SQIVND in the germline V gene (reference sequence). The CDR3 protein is CASKDRPNQPQHF. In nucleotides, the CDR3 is TGTGCCAGTAAGGACAGGCCAAATCAGCCCCAGCATTTT.

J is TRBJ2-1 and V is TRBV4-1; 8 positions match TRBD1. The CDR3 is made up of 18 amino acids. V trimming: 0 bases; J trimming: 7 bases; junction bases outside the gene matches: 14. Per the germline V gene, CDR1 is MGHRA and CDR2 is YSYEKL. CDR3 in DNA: TGCGCCAGCAGCCAAGATCTGGTCCCCCCGGACAGGGAGAATGAGCAGTTCTTC. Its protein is CASSQDLVPPDRENEQFF.

This CDR3 reads CASSQDASGGKLFF. For the CDR3, the DNA is TGCGCCAGCAGCCAAGACGCGAGCGGGGGAAAACTGTTTTTT. The chain uses TRBV4-1 and TRBJ1-4; possibly TRBD1 for D (5 bases). Trimming left V 0 bases short and J 10 bases short, with 12 bases between. The CDR3 has 14 amino acids. Germline assignment: CDR1 MGHRA and CDR2 YSYEKL.

The CDR3 DNA sequence: TGTGCCAGTAGTCTAAAGACAGGGGCCGAGCAGTACTTC. Translation: CASSLKTGAEQYF. The gene calls are TRBV19 and TRBJ2-7, with TRBD1 matching 8 bases. CDR1 is LNHDA and CDR2 is SQIVND in the germline V gene (reference sequence). V lost 5 bases and J lost 6; bases outside the gene matches: 6. This CDR3 spans 13 amino acids.

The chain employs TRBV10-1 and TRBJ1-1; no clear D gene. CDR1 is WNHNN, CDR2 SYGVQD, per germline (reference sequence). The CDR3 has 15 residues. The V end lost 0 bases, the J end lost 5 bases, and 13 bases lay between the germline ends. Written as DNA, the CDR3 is TGCGCCAGCAGTGAGTCAGGTCAGGCGAGAACTGAAGCTTTCTTT. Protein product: CASSESGQARTEAFF.

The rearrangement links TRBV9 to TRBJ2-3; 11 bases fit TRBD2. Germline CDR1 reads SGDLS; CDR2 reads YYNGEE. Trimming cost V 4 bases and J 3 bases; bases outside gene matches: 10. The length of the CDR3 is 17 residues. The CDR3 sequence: CASSPGPGLADTDTQYF. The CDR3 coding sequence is TGTGCCAGCAGCCCCGGCCCGGGACTAGCGGATACAGATACGCAGTATTTT.

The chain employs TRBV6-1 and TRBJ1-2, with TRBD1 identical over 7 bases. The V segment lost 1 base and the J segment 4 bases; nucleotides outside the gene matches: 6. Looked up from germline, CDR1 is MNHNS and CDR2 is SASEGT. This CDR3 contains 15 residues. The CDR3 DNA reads TGTGCCAGCAGTGAAGTGGGACAGCCAAGCTATGGCTACACCTTC. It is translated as CASSEVGQPSYGYTF.

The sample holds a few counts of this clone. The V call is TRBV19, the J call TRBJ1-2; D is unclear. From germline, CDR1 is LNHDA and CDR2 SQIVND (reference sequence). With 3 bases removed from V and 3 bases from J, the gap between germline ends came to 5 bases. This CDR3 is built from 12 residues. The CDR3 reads CASSIQYYGYTF. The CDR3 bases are TGTGCCAGTAGTATTCAGTACTATGGCTACACCTTC.

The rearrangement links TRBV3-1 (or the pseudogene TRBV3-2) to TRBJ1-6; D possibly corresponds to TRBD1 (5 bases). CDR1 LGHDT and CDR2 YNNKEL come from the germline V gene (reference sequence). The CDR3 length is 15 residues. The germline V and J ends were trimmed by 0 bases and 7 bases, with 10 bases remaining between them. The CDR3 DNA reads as TGTGCCAGCAGCCAAGATTACGGGGGAAATTCACCCCTCCACTTT. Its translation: CASSQDYGGNSPLHF.

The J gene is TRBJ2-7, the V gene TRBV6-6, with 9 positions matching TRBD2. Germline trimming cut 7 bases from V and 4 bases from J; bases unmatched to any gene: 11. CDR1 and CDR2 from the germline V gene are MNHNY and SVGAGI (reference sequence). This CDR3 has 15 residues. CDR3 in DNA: TGTGCCAGCACCCAGGCGACTAGCGGACAATACGAGCAGTACTTC. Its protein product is CASTQATSGQYEQYF.

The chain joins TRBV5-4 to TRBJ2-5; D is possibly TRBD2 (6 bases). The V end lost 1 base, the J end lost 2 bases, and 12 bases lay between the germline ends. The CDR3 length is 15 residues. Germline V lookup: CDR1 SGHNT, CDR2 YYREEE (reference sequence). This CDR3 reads CASSLLGLIQETQYF. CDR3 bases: TGTGCCAGCAGCTTGCTGGGACTTATTCAAGAGACCCAGTACTTC.